The rows below give T cell receptor beta chains drawn from one sample of a study of blood T cells in healthy people across ages. TCRdb reanalysed the 5' RACE reads using MiXCR and keeps one entry per CDR3 protein. The sample includes about 620,000 distinct CDR3 sequences, about 21% of them seen just once. Sequenced material: blood. The receptor set was obtained from a man aged 65 to 85 in good health. Both conserved end residues are part of each CDR3. D genes are given only for firm matches. Size is stated for part of the rows, as once, few or many counts, or as a class when the clone is expanded.

v_call	d_call	j_call	clone_size	cdr3_nt	cdr3_aa
TRBV20-1	.	TRBJ1-1	.	TGCAGTGCTAGTAACAGTGGATCCACTGAAGCTTTCTTT	CSASNSGSTEAFF
TRBV5-1	.	TRBJ1-4	few	TGCGCCAGCAGCCCCGACTCTTCTAGTGAAAAACTGTTTTTT	CASSPDSSSEKLFF
TRBV11-2	TRBD1	TRBJ2-3	few	TGTGCCAGCAGCTCCCAGGGGGCTTGGGTAGATACGCAGTATTTT	CASSSQGAWVDTQYF
TRBV7-2	.	TRBJ2-7	.	TGTGCCAGCAGCTTAGCCCGGGTCGAGCAGTACTTC	CASSLARVEQYF
TRBV20-1	.	TRBJ1-2	many	TGCAGTGCTAGAGATTCGGGACTAAGGATCTATGGCTACACCTTC	CSARDSGLRIYGYTF
TRBV28	.	TRBJ2-6	.	TGTGCCAGCAGTTTATCTCTCCCTGGGGCCAACGTCCTGACTTTC	CASSLSLPGANVLTF
TRBV5-6	.	TRBJ2-7	.	TGTGCCGGCAGCGATTACTACGAGCAGTACTTC	CAGSDYYEQYF
TRBV20-1	.	TRBJ2-5	.	TGCAGTGCTAATCCCCTGGCTTCTTCGTCCCAAGAGACCCAGTACTTC	CSANPLASSSQETQYF
TRBV27	.	TRBJ1-4	.	TGTGCCAGCAGTATGACCACCGGGACACGGAGATCAACTAATGAAAAACTGTTTTTT	CASSMTTGTRRSTNEKLFF
TRBV5-4	TRBD2	TRBJ2-3	few	TGTGCCAGCGGAAACCGTACGACTAGCGGGAGGGATACGCAGTATTTT	CASGNRTTSGRDTQYF
TRBV24-1	.	TRBJ2-5	few	TGTGCCACCAGTGATTCGGGTCCGACAGACCAAGAGACCCAGTACTTC	CATSDSGPTDQETQYF
TRBV6-2/TRBV6-3	.	TRBJ2-2	few	TGTGCCAGCAGACTTCTCACCCTTGATACCGGGGAGCTGTTTTTT	CASRLLTLDTGELFF
TRBV19	TRBD2	TRBJ2-5	.	TGTGCCAGTAGTATCCGAAGGACTAGCGCACAAGAGACCCAGTACTTC	CASSIRRTSAQETQYF
TRBV2	.	TRBJ2-5	few	TGTGCCAGCAGTGAAGCCGACAGTTATCGTCCACCCCAATTC	CASSEADSYRPPQF
TRBV28	.	TRBJ2-3	few	TGTGCCAGCAGCCCTCCAGGGGACGGAGATACGCAGTATTTT	CASSPPGDGDTQYF
TRBV20-1	.	TRBJ2-1	.	TGCAGTGCTAGAGCAGGGTCCTACAATGAGCAGTTCTTC	CSARAGSYNEQFF
TRBV7-9	TRBD2	TRBJ2-1	few	TGTGCCAGCAGCCCCCGGACTAGCGGGAGGCAGGGGTCCTACAATGAGCAGTTCTTC	CASSPRTSGRQGSYNEQFF
TRBV20-1	.	TRBJ2-7	.	TGCAGTGCCAATTTGGGCGGCCAGGGGGAGCAGTACTTC	CSANLGGQGEQYF
TRBV28	.	TRBJ2-3	.	TGTGCCAGCATCCCACTTTGGGGACGCACAGATACGCAGTATTTT	CASIPLWGRTDTQYF
TRBV7-2	.	TRBJ2-7	.	TGTGCCAGCAGCTTAAATCTCCAGAGCTACGAGCAGTACTTC	CASSLNLQSYEQYF
TRBV9	.	TRBJ2-1	few	TGTGCCAGCAGCGTCACTTACAATGAGCAGTTCTTC	CASSVTYNEQFF
TRBV12-5	.	TRBJ2-2	.	TGTGCTAGTGGTTTGGATTCGAACACCGGGGAGCTGTTTTTT	CASGLDSNTGELFF
TRBV12-3/TRBV12-4	.	TRBJ1-1	.	TGTGCCAGCAATCCGGGCCCCGGTGAAGCTTTCTTT	CASNPGPGEAFF
TRBV3-1	TRBD1	TRBJ1-4	.	TGTGCCAGCAGCCCCTTCCGGACAGGGGGTAATGAAAAACTGTTTTTT	CASSPFRTGGNEKLFF
TRBV9	TRBD2	TRBJ2-1	many	TGTGCCAGCAGCGTAGAGTTTAGCGGGAGCACCAATGAGCAGTTCTTC	CASSVEFSGSTNEQFF
TRBV20-1	TRBD1	TRBJ2-3	.	TGCAGTGCCCAGACAGGGGGTCTCACAGATACGCAGTATTTT	CSAQTGGLTDTQYF
TRBV6-1	.	TRBJ1-5	few	TGTGCCAGCAGTGAACGGGGCAATCAGCCCCAGCATTTT	CASSERGNQPQHF
TRBV2	.	TRBJ2-2	.	TGTGCCAGCAGTGAATCCGGGAACACCGGGGAGCTGTTTTTT	CASSESGNTGELFF